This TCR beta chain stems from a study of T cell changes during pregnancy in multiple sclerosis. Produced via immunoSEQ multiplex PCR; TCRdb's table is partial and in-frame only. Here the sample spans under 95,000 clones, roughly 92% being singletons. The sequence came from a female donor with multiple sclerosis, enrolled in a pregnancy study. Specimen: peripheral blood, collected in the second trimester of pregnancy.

The CDR3 region is CASTDFLRGVGETQYF. In DNA, the CDR3 is TGTGCCAGCACGGATTTTCTCCGCGGGGTTGGGGAGACCCAGTACTTC. The chain couples TRBV7-9 to TRBJ2-5; D is possibly TRBD2 (6 bases). Per the germline V gene, CDR1 is SEHNR and CDR2 is FQNEAQ (reference sequence). CDR3 length equals 16 residues. The V and J ends lost 7 bases and 5 bases respectively, with 23 bases between them.